Below are 23 T cell receptor beta chains sequenced from a single sample in a study of T cells after yellow fever vaccination. TCRdb reprocessed the 5' RACE reads with MiXCR, giving one entry per CDR3 protein. The table records about 230,000 distinct CDR3 sequences, approximately 6.7% of them present only once. The source was CD4+ T cells sorted from PBMCs, collected on the day of the yellow fever booster vaccination. The receptors stem from a man younger than 45 who received the YFV17D yellow fever vaccine.

The rearrangement joins TRBV5-1 to TRBJ1-4; no clear D gene. Germline CDR1 SGHRS, CDR2 YFSETQ. Trimming left V 0 bases short and J 12 bases short, with 9 bases between. This CDR3 region has 12 residues. The CDR3 sequence is CASSLDWSELFF. In nucleotides, the CDR3 is TGCGCCAGCAGCTTGGATTGGTCCGAACTGTTTTTT.

This clonotype was found a few times. In nucleotides, the CDR3 is TGCAGTGCTAGAGCCAAGGCGACTAGCGGGAGGACGGGTTTGAGAGAGACCCAGTACTTC. This gives the protein CSARAKATSGRTGLRETQYF. This chain joins TRBV20-1 and TRBJ2-5; 13 positions match TRBD2. The V segment lost 1 base and the J segment 4 bases; nucleotides outside the gene matches: 18. The CDR3 loop spans 20 amino acids. The germline V gene encodes CDR1 DFQATT and CDR2 SNEGSKA (reference sequence).

The chain couples TRBV11-1 to TRBJ2-3; TRBD2 matches 13 bases. The ends lost 5 bases at V and 0 bases at J; junction bases unmatched: 11. From germline, CDR1 is SGHAT and CDR2 FQDESV (reference sequence). This CDR3 has 19 amino acids. The CDR3 loop is CASSTGTSGALTSTDTQYF. The DNA of the CDR3 is TGTGCCAGCAGCACGGGGACTAGCGGGGCTCTTACTAGCACAGATACGCAGTATTTT. Combining the CDR3 with reference TRBV11-1 and TRBJ2-3 gives the whole variable domain EAEVAQSPRYKITEKSQAVAFWCDPISGHATLYWYRQILGQGPELLVQFQDESVVDDSQLPKDRFSAERLKGVDSTLKIQPAELGDSAMYLCASSTGTSGALTSTDTQYFGPGTRLTVL.

CDR3 protein: CSDRTVMNTEAFF. The CDR3 DNA follows: TGCAGCGATCGGACAGTTATGAACACTGAAGCTTTCTTT. The J gene is TRBJ1-1, the V gene TRBV29-1; a weak D match, TRBD1 (6 bases). The CDR3 runs 13 residues. CDR1 is SQVTM, CDR2 ANQGSEA, per germline. With 7 bases removed from V and 0 bases from J, the gap between germline ends came to 12 bases.

This sequence joins TRBV20-1 and TRBJ2-3; maybe TRBD2 (6 bases). The CDR3 covers 14 residues. The ends were cut back, 6 bases at V and 3 bases at J, with 16 bases in the middle. Germline values: CDR1 DFQATT, CDR2 SNEGSKA (reference sequence). Here the CDR3 DNA reads TGCAGTGCCAAGACCATTAGCGGAACAGATACGCAGTATTTT. This encodes CSAKTISGTDTQYF.

In this sample, this clonotype turned up many times. The J gene is TRBJ2-2, the V gene TRBV21-1; the table gives TRBD1 as D, unverified against the DNA. TRBV21-1 is an annotated pseudogene. The CDR3 sequence is 15 residues long. The CDR3 sequence: CASIAKPAPGVELFF. DNA of the CDR3: TGTGCCAGCATCGCAAAACCGGCACCGGGAGTGGAGCTGTTTTTT.

This clonotype has just a few counts. This chain uses TRBV12-3 or TRBV12-4 with TRBJ2-2; 8 bases map to TRBD1. The CDR3 extends over 15 amino acids. V lost 4 bases and J lost 5; bases outside the gene matches: 6. CDR3 DNA sequence: TGTGCCAGCAGTTCCGGGACAGGATCTACCGGGGAGCTGTTTTTT. This codes for CASSSGTGSTGELFF.

This clonotype was picked up many times. V is TRBV20-1 and J is TRBJ2-5; D assignment may be TRBD1 or TRBD2 (6 bases each). The CDR3 loop spans 18 amino acids. V lost 0 bases and J lost 2, with 22 bases in between. Germline CDR1 reads DFQATT; CDR2 reads SNEGSKA (reference sequence). The CDR3 DNA is TGCAGTGCTAGAGATGGGGGGCGGGCCCCCCCATCACAAGAGACCCAGTACTTC. As protein: CSARDGGRAPPSQETQYF.

This rearrangement joins TRBV5-1 to TRBJ2-3, with 8 bases fitting TRBD2. The germline V gene encodes CDR1 SGHRS and CDR2 YFSETQ. The CDR3 spans 17 residues. V was clipped by 2 bases and J by 1 base; unmatched bases: 9. The DNA of the CDR3 is TGCGCCAGCAGCTTATTGGGACTAGGGATGGGCACAGATACGCAGTATTTT. The encoded protein is CASSLLGLGMGTDTQYF.

In its sample, this clonotype was seen a few times. The chain recombines TRBV18 with TRBJ2-5; D tentatively fits TRBD1 or TRBD2 (5 bases each). CDR1 and CDR2 from the germline V gene are KGHSH and LQKENI. V lost 0 bases and J 1 base, leaving 9 bases between the germline ends. The CDR3 has 15 amino acids. CDR3 in DNA: TGTGCCAGCTCACCACCGATGGGGACCCAAGAGACCCAGTACTTC. It is translated as CASSPPMGTQETQYF.

This clonotype was picked up many times. The chain employs TRBV10-1 and TRBJ2-2; 11 nucleotides line up with TRBD2. V was pared by 5 bases and J by 6 bases, with 2 bases of the junction left unmatched. Germline CDR1 is WNHNN and CDR2 is SYGVQD (reference sequence). CDR3 size: 14 residues. CDR3 region: CASSTSGSAGELFF. The CDR3 DNA reads TGCGCCAGCAGTACTAGCGGGAGTGCCGGGGAGCTGTTTTTT.

In this sample, this clonotype turned up a few times. The V call is TRBV11-3, the J call TRBJ2-7; TRBD2 agrees at 7 bases. The CDR3 consists of 16 residues. The germline gives CDR1 SGHNT, CDR2 YENEEA. V shed 2 bases and J 3 bases; nucleotides not matched to a gene: 10. The DNA of the CDR3 is TGTGCCAGCAGCTTAAGGGGAACTAGCGCGGGCTACGAGCAGTACTTC. It encodes CASSLRGTSAGYEQYF.

The rearrangement joins TRBV7-8 to TRBJ1-5, with D perhaps matching TRBD1 (5 bases). The germline V gene encodes CDR1 SGHVS and CDR2 FQNEAQ. This CDR3 has 15 amino acids. The germline V and J ends were trimmed by 1 base and 2 bases, with 9 bases remaining between them. CDR3 bases: TGTGCCAGCAGCTTAGTCTGGGGGGGCAATCAGCCCCAGCATTTT. Translated: CASSLVWGGNQPQHF.

This clonotype was seen a few times. This chain links TRBV25-1 with TRBJ2-7; 12 positions agree with TRBD2. V shed 6 bases and J 0 bases; nucleotides not matched to a gene: 9. The germline gives CDR1 MGHDK, CDR2 SYGVNS. This CDR3 is 17 amino acids long. As DNA, the CDR3 is TGTGCCAGCAGGGGGGGGACTAGCGGGTTTAGCTCCTACGAGCAGTACTTC. Amino acids: CASRGGTSGFSSYEQYF.

The sample holds a few counts of this clonotype. The V gene is TRBV27, the J gene TRBJ2-7; 7 positions match TRBD2. CDR3 length equals 15 residues. V lost 6 bases and J lost 4; bases outside the gene matches: 12. In germline, CDR1 is MNHEY, CDR2 SMNVEV (reference sequence). The CDR3 DNA reads as TGTGCCAGCAGAACTCCCCTTCCGGGAGGATACGAGCAGTACTTC. The encoded protein is CASRTPLPGGYEQYF.

This clonotype was recorded at least ten times. The gene calls are TRBV4-3 and TRBJ2-7, with 8 bases that match TRBD1. The J segment lost 4 bases and the V segment lost 3 bases, leaving 2 bases of the junction unmatched. Germline values: CDR1 LGHNA, CDR2 YSLEER. The CDR3 runs 13 residues. In DNA, the CDR3 is TGCGCCAGCAGCCAGACAGGGGAATACGAGCAGTACTTC. It codes for CASSQTGEYEQYF.

This clonotype was seen many times. The chain's CDR3 is CASSSERETQYF. The CDR3 DNA sequence: TGTGCCAGCAGCTCGGAACGAGAGACCCAGTACTTC. The rearrangement uses TRBV7-2 and TRBJ2-5, with D uncertain. V lost 4 bases, J lost 4 bases, and 7 bases lay in between. Per the germline V gene, CDR1 is SGHTA and CDR2 is FQGNSA. The CDR3 contains 12 residues.

The chain carries TRBV12-3 or TRBV12-4 and TRBJ2-5; D assignment may be TRBD1 or TRBD2 (5 bases each). CDR3 length: 14 residues. The germline V and J ends were trimmed by 5 bases and 5 bases, with 15 bases remaining between them. The CDR3 DNA is TGTGCCAGCAGTCATCGGGACCGCGGGGAGACCCAGTACTTC. Translated, it gives CASSHRDRGETQYF.

CDR3 DNA: TGTGCCAGGAGTCCCGGGCTCCCCCCCTACGAGCAGTACTTC. Protein sequence: CARSPGLPPYEQYF. The chain joins TRBV5-6 to TRBJ2-7; no definite D call. The CDR3 covers 14 residues. Per the germline V gene, CDR1 is SGHDT and CDR2 is YYEEEE. Trimming took off 8 bases at V and 2 bases at J, with 17 bases between the two ends.

This sequence joins TRBV11-2 and TRBJ2-1; D is perhaps TRBD2 (6 bases). Germline V gives CDR1 SGHAT, CDR2 FQNNGV. The CDR3 has 18 amino acids. Deletions cut 4 bases from V and 4 bases from J, with 23 bases between. CDR3 residues: CASSSPGRGRNYYNEQFF. CDR3 coding DNA: TGTGCCAGCAGCTCCCCAGGACGAGGGAGGAACTATTACAATGAGCAGTTCTTC.

This chain uses TRBV7-9 with TRBJ2-2; perhaps TRBD2 as D (6 bases). This CDR3 spans 16 amino acids. The ends were cut back, 5 bases at V and 3 bases at J, with 16 bases in the middle. Germline CDR1 SEHNR, CDR2 FQNEAQ (reference sequence). The CDR3 DNA reads TGTGCCAGCAGCCTCCGAGGAGGGGTGTACACCGGGGAGCTGTTTTTT. This codes for CASSLRGGVYTGELFF.

This clonotype was recorded a few times. The chain is built from TRBV7-9 and TRBJ1-2, with D maybe TRBD1 (5 bases). In germline, CDR1 is SEHNR, CDR2 FQNEAQ (reference sequence). V gave up 5 bases and J gave up 0 bases, with 10 bases separating them. There are 14 residues in the CDR3. CDR3 sequence: CASSVDSPNYGYTF. CDR3 DNA sequence: TGTGCCAGCAGCGTCGACAGCCCTAACTATGGCTACACCTTC.

This clonotype has only a few counts. This rearrangement joins TRBV3-1 to TRBJ2-7; no firm D call. The CDR3 consists of 14 residues. The V gene's germline CDR1 is LGHDT and CDR2 YNNKEL (reference sequence). Between the trimmed V and J ends, which lost 0 bases and 7 bases, there was a span of 13 bases. The CDR3 bases are TGTGCCAGCAGCCAAGATTATACTACGCGGGAGCAGTACTTC. It specifies CASSQDYTTREQYF.